This is a list of T cell receptor beta chains from one sample in a study of CD8+CD57+ T cells in acquired aplastic anemia. TCRdb re-called the reads with MiXCR, one entry per CDR3 protein. The sample includes more than 45,000 distinct CDR3 sequences, around 50% of them seen just once. Material for sequencing was sorted CD4+, CD8+, or CD8+CD57+ T cells (not recorded which) from PBMCs. The receptors were gathered from a human donor with aplastic anemia. Both conserved end residues are part of each CDR3. The D gene is left open where the match is weak. Clone sizes are given selectively: once, few, many, or a class where the clone is expanded.

CDR3aa	CDR3nt	d_gene	abundance	j_gene	v_gene
CASSLMSRGDTQYF	TGTGCCAGCAGTTTAATGAGTAGGGGAGATACGCAGTATTTT	NA	many	TRBJ2-3	TRBV28
CASRGPTFSYEQYF	TGTGCCAGTAGGGGACCGACCTTCTCCTACGAGCAGTACTTC	NA	NA	TRBJ2-7	TRBV19
CSVRLAGGTDTQYF	TGCAGCGTTAGACTGGCGGGGGGGACAGATACGCAGTATTTT	TRBD2	NA	TRBJ2-3	TRBV29-1
CASSLVETAVYGYTF	TGTGCCAGCAGCTTAGTTGAGACGGCTGTTTATGGCTACACCTTC	NA	once	TRBJ1-2	TRBV7-9
CASSLGTGRRKELFF	TGCGCCAGCAGTTTAGGGACAGGGAGGAGGAAGGAGCTGTTTTTT	TRBD1	few	TRBJ2-2	TRBV5-1
CASSYFTPGDRVGDNEQFF	TGTGCCAGCAGTTACTTCACCCCTGGGGACAGGGTGGGGGACAATGAGCAGTTCTTC	TRBD1	NA	TRBJ2-1	TRBV6-2/TRBV6-3
CSARPISPIDTQYF	TGCAGTGCTAGACCCATCTCACCGATAGATACGCAGTATTTT	NA	few	TRBJ2-3	TRBV20-1
CAISEDRTSYEQYF	TGTGCCATCAGTGAGGACAGAACCTCCTACGAGCAGTACTTC	NA	NA	TRBJ2-7	TRBV10-3
CAISEPQETQYF	TGTGCCATCAGTGAGCCGCAAGAGACCCAGTACTTC	NA	NA	TRBJ2-5	TRBV10-3
CASSESSYEQYF	TGTGCCAGCAGTGAGAGCTCCTACGAGCAGTACTTC	NA	many	TRBJ2-7	TRBV6-1
CASSGASPAGVSTDTQYF	TGTGCCAGCAGTGGTGCCTCTCCAGCGGGGGTGTCCACAGATACGCAGTATTTT	TRBD2	medium-sized	TRBJ2-3	TRBV25-1
CASSQGPGFVYEQYF	TGTGCCAGCAGTCAGGGACCGGGGTTTGTCTACGAGCAGTACTTC	NA	NA	TRBJ2-7	TRBV25-1
CAWSGTNLYGYTF	TGTGCCTGGAGTGGCACAAACTTATATGGCTACACCTTC	NA	many	TRBJ1-2	TRBV30
CASSPGTGGSHYGYTF	TGCGCCAGCAGCCCGGGGACAGGCGGCTCCCACTATGGCTACACCTTC	TRBD1	NA	TRBJ1-2	TRBV5-1
CSAREGKWGEQYF	TGCAGTGCTAGAGAGGGAAAGTGGGGCGAGCAGTACTTC	NA	NA	TRBJ2-7	TRBV20-1
CASSFHRGPYEQYF	TGTGCCAGCAGCTTCCACAGGGGACCCTACGAGCAGTACTTC	TRBD1	many	TRBJ2-7	TRBV11-2
CASSYNSHQETQYF	TGTGCCAGCAGTTATAACAGCCACCAAGAGACCCAGTACTTC	NA	many	TRBJ2-5	TRBV6-5
CASSLDGSQPQHF	TGTGCCAGCAGTTTAGACGGGAGTCAGCCCCAGCATTTT	NA	many	TRBJ1-5	TRBV28
CSAGGRQETQYF	TGCAGTGCGGGAGGCCGACAAGAGACCCAGTACTTC	NA	few	TRBJ2-5	TRBV20-1
CASSDRGENTIYF	TGTGCCAGCAGTGACAGGGGTGAAAACACCATATATTTT	NA	NA	TRBJ1-3	TRBV2
CASSYGRATTDTQYF	TGTGCCAGCAGCTACGGGCGGGCCACGACAGATACGCAGTATTTT	NA	few	TRBJ2-3	TRBV7-3
CASRHRGGNTEAFF	TGTGCCAGCAGGCACAGGGGAGGGAACACTGAAGCTTTCTTT	TRBD1	few	TRBJ1-1	TRBV2
CATQGRGNQPQHF	TGTGCCACCCAGGGTAGGGGAAATCAGCCCCAGCATTTT	NA	NA	TRBJ1-5	TRBV10-3
CAISGQTGRTEAFF	TGTGCCATCAGTGGCCAGACAGGGAGGACTGAAGCTTTCTTT	TRBD1	once	TRBJ1-1	TRBV10-3
CASSLSEGERVTDTQYF	TGCGCCAGCAGTCTCTCCGAGGGGGAGAGAGTCACAGATACGCAGTATTTT	NA	NA	TRBJ2-3	TRBV4-3
CASSLDTYNEQFF	TGTGCCAGCAGCTTAGACACCTACAATGAGCAGTTCTTC	NA	NA	TRBJ2-1	TRBV7-3
CASSQLRTSGAEQCF	TGCGCCAGCAGCCAATTAAGGACTAGCGGGGCAGAGCAGTGCTTC	TRBD2	many	TRBJ2-7	TRBV4-1
CASRGLVISEQYF	TGTGCCAGCAGGGGACTAGTAATTAGCGAGCAGTACTTC	TRBD2	NA	TRBJ2-7	TRBV2
CASSQEGQKNYEQYF	TGTGCCAGCAGCCAAGAGGGCCAGAAGAACTACGAGCAGTATTTC	NA	NA	TRBJ2-7	TRBV7-8
CASPTDTTNYGYTF	TGTGCCAGTCCCACGGACACCACTAACTATGGCTACACCTTC	NA	NA	TRBJ1-2	TRBV19
CATRRGIQETQYF	TGTGCCACACGGCGGGGGATACAAGAGACCCAGTACTTC	TRBD2	NA	TRBJ2-5	TRBV15
CASRTEDGYTF	TGTGCCAGTAGGACAGAGGATGGCTACACCTTC	NA	medium-sized	TRBJ1-2	TRBV19
CARSASEGSPLHF	TGTGCCAGGAGTGCTAGTGAAGGTTCACCCCTCCACTTT	NA	NA	TRBJ1-6	TRBV25-1
CASSTLGGLSNQPQHF	TGTGCCAGTAGCACCTTGGGGGGGTTAAGCAATCAGCCCCAGCATTTT	NA	many	TRBJ1-5	TRBV19
CSATGQGANYGYTF	TGCAGTGCTACCGGACAGGGGGCTAACTATGGCTACACCTTC	TRBD1	NA	TRBJ1-2	TRBV20-1
CASSWHRGDGYTF	TGTGCCAGCAGTTGGCACAGGGGGGACGGCTACACCTTC	TRBD1	NA	TRBJ1-2	TRBV6-5
CSGGPDSAADTQYF	TGCAGCGGGGGACCGGACAGTGCCGCAGATACGCAGTATTTT	NA	NA	TRBJ2-3	TRBV29-1
CASSPDRGHSYEQYF	TGTGCCAGCAGTCCCGACAGGGGGCACTCCTACGAGCAGTACTTC	TRBD1	many	TRBJ2-7	TRBV12-3/TRBV12-4
CASSLAIGNGGETQYF	TGCGCCAGCAGCTTGGCCATAGGGAATGGGGGAGAGACCCAGTACTTC	NA	many	TRBJ2-5	TRBV5-1
CASSYQGADGYTF	TGTGCCAGCAGTTACCAGGGGGCCGATGGCTACACCTTC	TRBD1	NA	TRBJ1-2	TRBV6-5
CSASATDLNTEAFF	TGCAGTGCTAGCGCGACTGACTTGAACACTGAAGCTTTCTTT	NA	many	TRBJ1-1	TRBV20-1
CASSPISVDTQYF	TGCGCCAGCAGCCCCATCAGCGTTGATACGCAGTATTTT	NA	many	TRBJ2-3	TRBV4-1
CASSLGKTVMNTEAFF	TGCGCCAGCAGCTTGGGAAAGACAGTTATGAACACTGAAGCTTTCTTT	NA	once	TRBJ1-1	TRBV5-1
CASSPGTEKNAGELFF	TGCGCCAGCAGCCCCGGGACCGAGAAGAACGCCGGGGAGCTGTTTTTT	NA	NA	TRBJ2-2	TRBV5-1
CASKRDRGDHNEQFF	TGCGCCAGCAAACGGGACAGGGGTGACCACAATGAGCAGTTCTTC	TRBD1	few	TRBJ2-1	TRBV10-2
CASRVEANTEAFF	TGTGCCAGCAGGGTGGAGGCTAACACTGAAGCTTTCTTT	NA	NA	TRBJ1-1	TRBV2
CASSLGVEAFF	TGTGCCAGCAGCCTCGGGGTCGAAGCTTTCTTT	NA	many	TRBJ1-1	TRBV6-6
CSVSGQSSEQYF	TGCAGCGTTTCGGGACAGAGCTCCGAGCAGTACTTC	TRBD1	once	TRBJ2-7	TRBV29-1
CAKTGPTTEAFF	TGCGCCAAGACCGGACCAACGACTGAAGCTTTCTTT	NA	medium-sized	TRBJ1-1	TRBV10-1
CATRDRVNYGYTF	TGTGCCACAAGGGACAGGGTAAACTATGGCTACACCTTC	TRBD1	NA	TRBJ1-2	TRBV19
CASSSGQLNTEAFF	TGTGCCAGCAGCTCAGGACAGTTGAACACTGAAGCTTTCTTT	NA	many	TRBJ1-1	TRBV5-4
CAISLGGRDEKLFF	TGTGCCATCAGTTTAGGGGGACGGGATGAAAAACTGTTTTTT	NA	NA	TRBJ1-4	TRBV10-3
CSANRDLSYEQYF	TGCAGTGCTAACCGGGACCTATCCTACGAGCAGTACTTC	NA	NA	TRBJ2-7	TRBV20-1
CASSPRGTSGNNEQFF	TGTGCCAGCAGCCCCCGGGGGACTAGCGGGAACAATGAGCAGTTCTTC	TRBD2	NA	TRBJ2-1	TRBV9
CASSRRGTDYEQYF	TGTGCCAGTAGTCGTCGCGGGACAGACTACGAGCAGTACTTC	NA	NA	TRBJ2-7	TRBV19
CASSHAAAPNNEQFF	TGCGCCAGCAGCCACGCGGCGGCCCCAAACAATGAGCAGTTCTTC	NA	NA	TRBJ2-1	TRBV4-1
CASSLLAGASYEQYF	TGTGCCAGCAGCTTACTAGCGGGGGCCTCCTACGAGCAGTACTTC	TRBD2	NA	TRBJ2-7	TRBV7-2
CSASSYNEQFF	TGCAGTGCGAGCTCCTACAATGAGCAGTTCTTC	NA	NA	TRBJ2-1	TRBV20-1
CSARSGTGETQYF	TGCAGCGCCCGTAGCGGGACAGGAGAGACCCAGTACTTC	NA	many	TRBJ2-5	TRBV29-1
CATKKGDRANNSPLHF	TGTGCCACCAAAAAGGGCGACAGGGCTAATAATTCACCCCTCCACTTT	TRBD1	NA	TRBJ1-6	TRBV15